Below, 27 T cell receptor beta chains from the same sample are listed, as sequenced in a study of cytomegalovirus exposure and HLA in healthy donors. Amplification used 60 Vbeta primers and 13 Jbeta primers. Assay used: immunoSEQ multiplex PCR; TCRdb lists only in-frame clones, some missing. Of roughly 68,000 clones listed, approximately 81% are singletons. The sample taken for sequencing was PBMCs. Receptors originate from a woman in her twenties or thirties in good health and CMV-seropositive.

The V gene is TRBV6-6, the J gene TRBJ1-1; the D gene is possibly TRBD1 (5 bases). Germline CDR1 MNHNY, CDR2 SVGAGI (reference sequence). V was clipped by 0 bases and J by 6 bases, with 11 bases between them. This CDR3 comprises 14 residues. This chain's CDR3 is CASSYSQGVPEAFF. The DNA for the CDR3 is TGTGCCAGCAGTTACTCCCAGGGTGTACCTGAAGCTTTCTTT.

This clone was detected only once. The chain uses TRBV9 and TRBJ2-7, with a weak D call TRBD1 (6 bases). Germline V gene data show CDR1 as SGDLS and CDR2 as YYNGEE. This CDR3 is 15 amino acids long. The V end lost 0 bases, the J end lost 4 bases, and 14 bases lay between the germline ends. The CDR3 coding sequence is TGTGCCAGCAGCGTAGAGGGGACACCAGCTTACGAGCAGTACTTC. As protein: CASSVEGTPAYEQYF.

This clone was seen a single time. The chain has TRBV4-2 and TRBJ2-1; perhaps TRBD2 as D (5 bases). From germline, CDR1 is LGHNA and CDR2 YNFKEQ. Deletions cut 0 bases from V and 10 bases from J, with 22 bases between. The CDR3 covers 17 residues. CDR3 bases: TGTGCCAGCAGCCAAGATGGGGATAGCGTACCAGCGGAGGAGCAGTTCTTC. Residues: CASSQDGDSVPAEEQFF.

J is TRBJ1-4 and V is TRBV6-5; maybe TRBD1 (5 bases). Trimming took off 5 bases at V and 8 bases at J, with 9 bases between the two ends. The V gene's germline CDR1 is MNHEY and CDR2 SVGAGI. The CDR3 totals 12 residues. The CDR3 nucleotides are TGTGCCAGCAGTCAGGGATCCGAAAAACTGTTTTTT. Translating it yields CASSQGSEKLFF.

The chain carries TRBV10-3 and TRBJ2-1; 9 bases line up with TRBD2. The J segment lost 9 bases and the V segment lost 6 bases, leaving 3 bases of the junction unmatched. Germline V gene sequence: CDR1 ENHRY, CDR2 SYGVKD. The CDR3 spans 12 residues. CDR3 in DNA: TGTGCCATCAGGGGACTAGCTGGTGAGCAGTTCTTC. Residues: CAIRGLAGEQFF.

Notes on this clone: Germline and junction disagree at one end, which may indicate a read error. This chain links TRBV7-7 with TRBJ2-1; 7 nucleotides match TRBD2. Germline V gene data show CDR1 as SSHAT and CDR2 as FNYEAQ (reference sequence). The CDR3 consists of 16 residues. The CDR3 region is CASSLGVGGPGSEQFF. CDR3 in DNA: TGTGCTAGCAGCTTAGGAGTGGGAGGGCCGGGCTCTGAGCAGTTCTTC.

The rearrangement uses TRBV7-3 and TRBJ2-3; 11 bases align to TRBD2. Germline CDR1 and CDR2: SGHTA and FQGTGA. This CDR3 is built from 15 residues. Trimming removed 5 bases from V and 2 bases from J; junction bases left unmatched: 3. CDR3 nucleotide sequence: TGTGCCAGCAGCCGTAGCGGGAGGGACACAGATACGCAGTATTTT. Its protein is CASSRSGRDTDTQYF.

This clone has a handful of counts. The CDR3 nucleotides are TGTGCCAGTAGGCGGGGGGACGGTTCACCCCTCCACTTT. Translation: CASRRGDGSPLHF. V usage is TRBV19 and J usage is TRBJ1-6; possibly TRBD1 for D (5 bases). CDR1 is LNHDA, CDR2 SQIVND, per germline (reference sequence). The CDR3 sequence is 13 residues long. The ends were cut back, 6 bases at V and 9 bases at J, with 12 bases in the middle.

The chain has TRBV2 and TRBJ1-3; tentative D call: TRBD1 (5 bases). CDR3 length: 14 residues. CDR1 and CDR2 (germline): SNHLY, FYNNEI. The V end was cut by 6 bases, the J end by 4 bases, with 13 bases between. The CDR3 region is CASSLSQGGNTIYF. The CDR3, as DNA: TGTGCCAGCAGCCTGTCCCAGGGCGGAAACACCATATATTTT.

V usage is TRBV27 and J usage is TRBJ2-7, with 12 bases matching TRBD2. J was trimmed by 1 base and V by 5 bases; bases with no gene match: 9. This CDR3 has 17 residues. CDR1 is MNHEY, CDR2 SMNVEV, per germline (reference sequence). For the CDR3, the DNA is TGTGCCAGCAGTCTACCTCCGACTAGCGGGAGATCCTACGAGCAGTACTTC. Protein sequence: CASSLPPTSGRSYEQYF.

The CDR3 sequence is CASSPSAGLTTGELFF. CDR3 bases: TGTGCCAGCAGCCCCTCCGCAGGACTGACCACCGGGGAGCTGTTTTTT. The chain links TRBV7-3 to TRBJ2-2, with D possibly TRBD2 on 5 matching bases. This CDR3 has 16 amino acids. Germline V gives CDR1 SGHTA, CDR2 FQGTGA. V lost 5 bases to trimming and J lost 4 bases, with 17 bases between them.

The rearrangement joins TRBV2 to TRBJ2-5; 10 bases agree with TRBD2. V trimming: 5 bases; J trimming: 4 bases; junction bases outside the gene matches: 13. The CDR3 runs 17 residues. Germline assignment: CDR1 SNHLY and CDR2 FYNNEI. The CDR3 nucleotides are TGTGCCAGCAGTCCTAGCGGGAGAGGTTCTAATAGAGAGACCCAGTACTTC. Translating it yields CASSPSGRGSNRETQYF.

For the CDR3, the DNA is TGTGCCAGCAGCTCGATGACAGGGCGAGGAGAGCAGTACTTC. Translated: CASSSMTGRGEQYF. The J gene is TRBJ2-7, the V gene TRBV7-9, with 7 bases aligning to TRBD1. The V gene's germline CDR1 is SEHNR and CDR2 FQNEAQ (reference sequence). Trimming at V came to 4 bases and at J to 7 bases, leaving 10 bases not matched to a gene. CDR3 length: 14 residues.

The chain links TRBV30 to TRBJ2-5, with a tentative D call TRBD1 (6 bases). With the DNA end fitting TRBJ2-7 better, the J assignment may be wrong. Germline CDR1 GTSNPN, CDR2 SVGIG (reference sequence). CDR3 length: 13 amino acids. This CDR3 reads CAWSSTPGVEQYF. Written as DNA, the CDR3 is TGTGCCTGGAGTTCTACCCCAGGGGTCGAGCAGTACTTC.

This clone was seen once. The chain uses TRBV4-3 and TRBJ2-5, with TRBD1 identical over 7 bases. Germline CDR1 is LGHNA and CDR2 is YSLEER. This CDR3 has 15 amino acids. The V segment lost 0 bases and the J segment 5 bases; nucleotides outside the gene matches: 6. DNA of the CDR3: TGCGCCAGCAGCCAAGATCCGTACAGGGGCGAGACCCAGTACTTC. Protein product: CASSQDPYRGETQYF.

This clone showed up just a few times. The chain recombines TRBV6-6 with TRBJ2-7; TRBD2 might be the D (5 bases). Germline V CDR1 and CDR2: MNHNY, SVGAGI (reference sequence). This CDR3 comprises 16 residues. Trimming pared 0 bases from V and 7 bases from J, leaving 19 bases between. The CDR3 protein is CASSYSRRRLILEQYF. Written as DNA, the CDR3 is TGTGCCAGCAGTTACTCGAGGCGTAGACTAATACTGGAGCAGTACTTC.

The chain employs TRBV6-1 and TRBJ2-2, with D possibly matching TRBD2 (5 bases). CDR1 and CDR2 (germline): MNHNS, SASEGT. This CDR3 contains 16 residues. V shed 2 bases and J shed 1 base, with 11 bases lying between them. The chain's CDR3 is CASSEKAAMNTGELFF. Written as DNA, the CDR3 is TGTGCCAGCAGTGAAAAAGCGGCGATGAACACCGGGGAGCTGTTTTTT.

This chain uses TRBV15 with TRBJ2-7, with D possibly TRBD1 on 7 matching bases. V was clipped by 5 bases and J by 6 bases, with 14 bases between them. The CDR3 loop spans 13 amino acids. CDR1 LNHNV and CDR2 YYDKDF come from the germline V gene (reference sequence). DNA for the CDR3: TGTGCCACCAGCCGGGGGACAGAAGGCGAGCAGTACTTC. This sequence encodes CATSRGTEGEQYF.

V and J are TRBV4-2 and TRBJ2-3; no clear D gene. This CDR3 region has 17 residues. V lost 1 base and J 2 bases, leaving 16 bases between the germline ends. The germline gives CDR1 LGHNA, CDR2 YNFKEQ. The chain's CDR3 is CASSQGVRDSLTDTQYF. The CDR3 DNA reads as TGTGCCAGCAGCCAAGGGGTTCGCGACTCCCTCACAGATACGCAGTATTTT.

This clone was detected a few times. The rearrangement joins TRBV5-1 to TRBJ2-2, with 9 positions matching TRBD2. The CDR3 sequence is 16 residues long. Germline V gene data show CDR1 as SGHRS and CDR2 as YFSETQ. Trimming took 0 bases from V and 2 from J; bases not matched to a gene: 2. The CDR3 sequence: CASSLVGLANTGELFF. DNA of the CDR3: TGCGCCAGCAGCTTGGTGGGACTAGCAAACACCGGGGAGCTGTTTTTT.

The chain employs TRBV28 and TRBJ2-3; D call uncertain. The CDR3 covers 12 residues. Germline lookup yields CDR1 MDHEN and CDR2 SYDVKM. Trimming took off 4 bases at V and 4 bases at J, with 6 bases between the two ends. CDR3 amino acids: CASSSSADTQYF. The CDR3 bases are TGTGCCAGCAGTTCGAGTGCAGATACGCAGTATTTT.

This chain joins TRBV19 and TRBJ2-1, with TRBD2 as a possible D gene (7 bases). Per germline, CDR1 LNHDA and CDR2 SQIVND (reference sequence). Between the trimmed V and J ends, which lost 5 bases and 1 base, there was a span of 21 bases. This CDR3 has 18 amino acids. This CDR3 is CASSVLGGLQVSYNEQFF. The DNA of the CDR3 is TGTGCCAGTAGTGTTCTCGGGGGGCTTCAGGTTTCCTACAATGAGCAGTTCTTC.

In this sample, this clone turned up a few times. The gene calls are TRBV20-1 and TRBJ1-3; TRBD1 matches at 7 bases. Germline CDR1 is DFQATT and CDR2 is SNEGSKA (reference sequence). J lost 8 bases, V lost 5 bases, and 3 bases had no gene match. The CDR3 is 11 residues long. In nucleotides, the CDR3 is TGCAGTGCTGATGACAGGGACACCATATATTTT. As protein: CSADDRDTIYF.

Concerning this clone: Compared with germline, one end of the junction differs, possibly owing to a read error. This chain joins TRBV7-7 and TRBJ2-5, with 11 bases that match TRBD2. Germline lookup yields CDR1 SSHAT and CDR2 FNYEAQ (reference sequence). The CDR3 spans 17 residues. CDR3 amino acids: CASSLAGLAGGQETQYF. The DNA for the CDR3 is TGTGCTAGCAGCTTAGCGGGGCTAGCGGGAGGCCAAGAGACCCAGTACTTC.

The CDR3 nucleotides are TGCGCCAGCGGTCTGGGGATTGGTAGCGGGAGGGTAAGCTCCTACAATGAGCAGTTCTTC. Its protein is CASGLGIGSGRVSSYNEQFF. This chain joins TRBV5-1 and TRBJ2-1, with TRBD2 matching over 11 bases. CDR1 and CDR2 from the germline V gene are SGHRS and YFSETQ. Trimming took 7 bases from V and 0 from J; bases not matched to a gene: 18. The CDR3 runs 20 residues.

The chain is built from TRBV28 and TRBJ2-6; unclear D gene. This CDR3 is built from 17 residues. The germline V and J ends were trimmed by 2 bases and 4 bases, with 15 bases remaining between them. The germline V gene has CDR1 MDHEN and CDR2 SYDVKM. This CDR3 reads CASSLMGSGKGANVLTF. In DNA, the CDR3 is TGTGCCAGCAGTTTAATGGGCAGTGGAAAGGGGGCCAACGTCCTGACTTTC.

CDR3: CASSPQVAGLYEQYF. In DNA form, the CDR3 reads TGTGCCAGCAGCCCCCAGGTAGCGGGACTCTACGAGCAGTACTTC. The rearrangement links TRBV28 to TRBJ2-7; the match to TRBD2 covers 8 bases. CDR1 is MDHEN and CDR2 is SYDVKM in the germline V gene. V lost 6 bases, J lost 3 bases, and 10 bases stayed unmatched. The CDR3 spans 15 residues.